This entry concerns a single T cell receptor beta chain. This entry is derived from a study of Ad26.COV2.S vaccination and SARS-CoV-2 variants. The wider study: Participants got Ad26.COV2.S intramuscularly, once or twice 56 days apart.

CDR1 LGHDT and CDR2 YNNKEL come from the germline V gene (reference sequence). The CDR3 totals 14 residues. Deletions cut 4 bases from V and 3 bases from J, with 10 bases between. Generated by immunoSEQ multiplex PCR, the TCRdb table keeps only in-frame clones and is missing some. The sample includes a few hundred thousand clones, roughly 89% of them seen just once. As to treatment: approximately 18 received Ad26.COV2.S at low or high dose, single or two shots; 5 received placebo; per-sample allocation not given. The samples were gathered on day 63 after the first injection of vaccine or placebo. Ad26.COV2.S expressed prefusion-stabilized spike from the original Wuhan strain.

The V and J genes are TRBV3-1 (or the pseudogene TRBV3-2) and TRBJ1-5; D possibly corresponds to TRBD1 (5 bases). The material was peripheral blood, obtained in a trial of Ad26.COV2.S vaccine versus placebo. This TCR was recovered from a person between 18 and 65 years old who received the Ad26.COV2.S COVID-19 vaccine or a placebo. In nucleotides, the CDR3 is TGTGCCAGCAGCCGCGGGACCCCCAATCAGCCCCAGCATTTT. This encodes CASSRGTPNQPQHF.